This is a list of T cell receptor beta chains from one sample in a study of T cells in Graves' hyperthyroidism and ophthalmopathy. From the multiplex PCR reads, TCRdb called clonotypes with MiXCR, one entry per CDR3 protein. The sample lists around 300,000 distinct CDR3 sequences, approximately 16% seen once, with around 31% in the top ten. Sequencing was carried out using blood. All receptors derive from a woman between 50 and 59 years old with Graves' hyperthyroidism that later progressed to Graves' ophthalmopathy. CDR3s include the opening cysteine and the closing phenylalanine or tryptophan. Fields, in order: D gene, J gene, V gene, clone size, CDR3 DNA, CDR3 protein. The D gene is left open where the match is weak. Clone size is stated in some rows and not others, as once, few, many or a class when expanded.

NA	TRBJ2-1	TRBV5-8	many	TGTGCCAGCAGCTTGGGGGGGGCGTACCAGTTCTTC	CASSLGGAYQFF
TRBD2	TRBJ2-1	TRBV27	many	TGTGCCAGCAGCATCTATATGACTAGCGGGTACAATGAGCAGTTCTTC	CASSIYMTSGYNEQFF
NA	TRBJ2-5	TRBV7-9	NA	TGTGCCAGCAGCCCTGGGAGCGGACAAGAGACCCAGTACTTC	CASSPGSGQETQYF
NA	TRBJ1-5	TRBV7-8	many	TGTGCCAGCAGCCGCGATGGACAGAGTATAGGACAGCCCCAGCATTTT	CASSRDGQSIGQPQHF
NA	TRBJ1-5	TRBV2	few	TGTGCCAGCAGTGAATGGAGGGGTGGCAATCAGCCCCAGCATTTT	CASSEWRGGNQPQHF
TRBD2	TRBJ2-1	TRBV10-3	few	TGTGCCATCAGTGAATCCTCCGGGACTAGCGCCAATGAGCAGTTCTTC	CAISESSGTSANEQFF
NA	TRBJ2-5	TRBV20-1	many	TGCAGTGCTAGACCGACCGACGAGTACTTC	CSARPTDEYF
TRBD1	TRBJ2-7	TRBV10-3	NA	TGTGCCACGCGGGGCAGGGGGCTACGGGAGCAGTACTTC	CATRGRGLREQYF
NA	TRBJ2-4	TRBV20-1	NA	TGCAGTGCTAGAGAACAGATGGCCAAAAACATTCAGTACTTC	CSAREQMAKNIQYF
NA	TRBJ1-1	TRBV20-1	many	TGCAGGCAGGCGGGACACCTGAACACTGAAGCTTTCTTT	CRQAGHLNTEAFF
NA	TRBJ1-3	TRBV28	many	TGTGCCAGCAGTTTTCGCAGGCCTGGAAACACCATATATTTT	CASSFRRPGNTIYF
NA	TRBJ2-4	TRBV3-1	many	TGTGCCAGCAGCCAAGAAATCGCTAGATCTTGGGTGAACATTCAGTACTTC	CASSQEIARSWVNIQYF
TRBD1	TRBJ1-5	TRBV6-1	many	TGTGCCAGCAGGAGACGAGGACAGGGAAGCAATCAGCCCCAGCATTTT	CASRRRGQGSNQPQHF
NA	TRBJ1-5	TRBV12-3/TRBV12-4	few	TGTGCCAGCAGTTTCTCGAAAGAGGGACAGCCCCAGCATTTT	CASSFSKEGQPQHF
NA	TRBJ1-1	TRBV11-2	many	TGTGCCAGCAGCTTATGGCCCCCCAGGACTGAAGCTTTCTTT	CASSLWPPRTEAFF
NA	TRBJ2-5	TRBV2	many	TGTGCCAGCACGGGGGCACAAGAGACCCAGTACTTC	CASTGAQETQYF
TRBD1	TRBJ2-7	TRBV3-1	few	TGTGCCAGCAGCCCAAGACAGGGGCAAGACGAGCAGTACTTC	CASSPRQGQDEQYF
TRBD2	TRBJ2-2	TRBV5-1	NA	TGCGCCAGCAGTTTAGCGGGAGGAGACACCGGGGAGCTGTTTTTT	CASSLAGGDTGELFF
NA	TRBJ1-2	TRBV19	few	TGTGCCAGTAGTATTAAAGGGTCTCTCTATGGCTACACCTTC	CASSIKGSLYGYTF
NA	TRBJ2-1	TRBV28	medium-sized	TGTGCCAGCAGTACCCTGATGGGAGAGGAGGCCTACAATGAGCAGTTCTTC	CASSTLMGEEAYNEQFF
TRBD2	TRBJ2-1	TRBV27	many	TGTGCCAGCAGTTTTCCCGGGACTAGCGGCTCCTACAATGAGCAGTTCTTC	CASSFPGTSGSYNEQFF
NA	TRBJ1-2	TRBV10-1	many	TGCGCCAGCAGTGTGGACAGATCAGGGGGCTACACCTTC	CASSVDRSGGYTF
TRBD1	TRBJ1-5	TRBV30	many	TGTGCCTGGAGCTCCGGGACAGGGTATCAGCCCCAGCATTTT	CAWSSGTGYQPQHF
NA	TRBJ1-1	TRBV19	NA	TGTGCCAGTAGTATTCTTCCCCCCCGAGGGACTGAAGCTTTCTTT	CASSILPPRGTEAFF
TRBD1	TRBJ1-5	TRBV12-3/TRBV12-4	NA	TGTGCCAGCAGTTTAGAAGGGACAGGTCGCCAGCCCCAGCATTTT	CASSLEGTGRQPQHF
NA	TRBJ2-7	TRBV7-2	many	TGTGCCAGCAGCTTACCCTTCTCCTACGAGCAGTACTTC	CASSLPFSYEQYF
TRBD1	TRBJ2-3	TRBV20-1	many	TGCAGTGCTGGAAGACAGGGAGCGAGCACAGATACGCAGTATTTT	CSAGRQGASTDTQYF
NA	TRBJ2-1	TRBV5-1	many	TGCGCCAGCAGCTCCCATGGCGTCAATGAGCAGTTCTTC	CASSSHGVNEQFF
TRBD2	TRBJ2-3	TRBV3-1	few	TGTGCCAGCAGCCAAGACCCCTTTAGCGGGAGTATGGGCGGGCTAGATACGCAGTATTTT	CASSQDPFSGSMGGLDTQYF
NA	TRBJ2-6	TRBV5-6	few	TGTGCCAGCAGTAAGCCCTCTGGGGCCAACGTCCTGACTTTC	CASSKPSGANVLTF
TRBD2	TRBJ2-7	TRBV28	many	TGTGCCAGCAACGGAGCGGGAGATGTTACCTACGAGCAGTACTTC	CASNGAGDVTYEQYF
TRBD2	TRBJ2-1	TRBV5-4	many	TGTGCCAGCAGCACTAGCGGGAGGGGAAACAATGAGCAGTTCTTC	CASSTSGRGNNEQFF
NA	TRBJ2-3	TRBV6-1	few	TGTGCCAGCAGAACCGTTGGGACTGCAGATACGCAGTATTTT	CASRTVGTADTQYF
TRBD2	TRBJ2-5	TRBV5-1	many	TGCGCCAGCAGCGACACTAGCGGGAAAGAGACCCAGTACTTC	CASSDTSGKETQYF
TRBD2	TRBJ2-3	TRBV18	many	TGTGCCAGCTCACCAAGGTCTAGCGGAGGGCGGGATACGCAGTATTTT	CASSPRSSGGRDTQYF
NA	TRBJ1-1	TRBV28	many	TGTGCCAGCAGTCCACCCGGGCGAGGTGAAGCTTTCTTT	CASSPPGRGEAFF
TRBD2	TRBJ2-5	TRBV20-1	many	TGCAGTGCTAATTGTACCGGTTGGCGACTAGCGGGAGGGCCGAGAGAGACCCAGTACTTC	CSANCTGWRLAGGPRETQYF
NA	TRBJ1-4	TRBV29-1	many	TGCAGCGTTGGAACAGGGAATAATGAAAAACTGTTTTTT	CSVGTGNNEKLFF
NA	TRBJ2-5	TRBV20-1	many	TGCAGTGCTAGAGATCCGTCGTCAGGCAGGGGGGGCCAAGAGACCCAGTACTTC	CSARDPSSGRGGQETQYF
NA	TRBJ2-2	TRBV27	many	TGTGCCAGCAGTTTAGAGGGCAGGGGGGCCGGGGAGCTGTTTTTT	CASSLEGRGAGELFF
TRBD1	TRBJ2-5	TRBV5-4	few	TGTGCCAGCAGCCTCCTGGGACAGGGGCGAGAGACCCAGTACTTC	CASSLLGQGRETQYF
TRBD2	TRBJ2-1	TRBV5-1	many	TGCGCCAGCAGCTTGGCCGGGGCCCAACAAACTAGCGGGAGGGGATCCTACAATGAGCAGTTCTTC	CASSLAGAQQTSGRGSYNEQFF
TRBD1	TRBJ1-2	TRBV19	many	TGTGCCAGTAGTCCCGGGACAGGCCGAGGCTACACCTTC	CASSPGTGRGYTF
TRBD2	TRBJ2-1	TRBV2	many	TGTGCCAGCAGTCCCGAGCGGGAGAGTGGGAATGAGCAGTTCTTC	CASSPERESGNEQFF
TRBD1	TRBJ1-1	TRBV30	many	TGTGCCTGGAGTGTTGCAGGGGGCAGTGGAGCTTTCTTT	CAWSVAGGSGAFF
NA	TRBJ1-1	TRBV18	many	TGTGCCAGCTCACCAGGGATTCCTAGGGGGACTGAAGCTTTCTTT	CASSPGIPRGTEAFF
NA	TRBJ1-5	TRBV9	NA	TGTGCCAGCACCGAAGGGGCAGGGAGGAACCAGCCCCAGCATTTT	CASTEGAGRNQPQHF
TRBD1	TRBJ1-1	TRBV5-6	NA	TGTGCCAGCAGCCGTAGGGGACAGATTGAAGCTTTCTTT	CASSRRGQIEAFF
TRBD1	TRBJ2-7	TRBV20-1	many	TGCAGTGCTAGAGCCGGGACAGGGGGCACCTACGAGCAGTACTTC	CSARAGTGGTYEQYF
NA	TRBJ2-7	TRBV6-1	many	TGTGCCAGCCGTAGGGGTCAGAGCTCCTACGAGCAGTACTTC	CASRRGQSSYEQYF
TRBD2	TRBJ2-3	TRBV12-3/TRBV12-4	NA	TGTGCCAGCAGTCCCCGGACTAGCGGGAGGTGGCCGGATACGCAGTATTTT	CASSPRTSGRWPDTQYF
NA	TRBJ1-2	TRBV5-1	many	TGCGCCAGCAGCTGGGGCTCCGACGGGAACTATGGCTACACCTTC	CASSWGSDGNYGYTF
NA	TRBJ2-1	TRBV7-8	many	TGTGCCAGCAGACCGAGGGCGGGACGCAATGAGCAGTTCTTC	CASRPRAGRNEQFF
NA	TRBJ2-3	TRBV5-1	many	TGCGCCAGCAGCCTCCAGGGTTTGGTCGATACGCAGTATTTT	CASSLQGLVDTQYF
TRBD1	TRBJ2-1	TRBV24-1	many	TGTGCCACCAGTGATCCCTCCCCGGGACAGGGAAGCTCCTACAATGAGCAGTTCTTC	CATSDPSPGQGSSYNEQFF
NA	TRBJ1-2	TRBV29-1	NA	TGCAGCGCCGAACAGGGATTGGCCTATGGCTACACCTTC	CSAEQGLAYGYTF
NA	TRBJ1-2	TRBV18	NA	TGTGCCAGCTCACCACAACAGGCAGGCGGGGGCTACACCTTC	CASSPQQAGGGYTF
NA	TRBJ2-2	TRBV7-2	many	TGTGCCAGCAGCCGGTGGGGGGTGGAGGCCACCGGGGAGCTGTTTTTT	CASSRWGVEATGELFF